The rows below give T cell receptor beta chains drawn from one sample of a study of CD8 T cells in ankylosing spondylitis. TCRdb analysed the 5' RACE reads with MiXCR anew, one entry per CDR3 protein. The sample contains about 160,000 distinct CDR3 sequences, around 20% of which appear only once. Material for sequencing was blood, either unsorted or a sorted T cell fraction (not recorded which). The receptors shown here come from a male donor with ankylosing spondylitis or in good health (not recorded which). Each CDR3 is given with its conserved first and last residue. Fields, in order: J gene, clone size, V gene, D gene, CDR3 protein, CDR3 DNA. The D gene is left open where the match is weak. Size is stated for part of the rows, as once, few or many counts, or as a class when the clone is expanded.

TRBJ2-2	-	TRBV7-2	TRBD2	CASSYREAGIGELFF	TGTGCCAGCAGCTACCGGGAAGCGGGAATCGGGGAGCTGTTTTTT
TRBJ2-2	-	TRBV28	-	CASSLDGNPIRELFF	TGTGCCAGCAGTTTAGACGGGAACCCCATAAGGGAGCTGTTTTTT
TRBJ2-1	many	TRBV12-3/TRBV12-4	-	CASSGTGLGYNEQFF	TGTGCCAGCAGTGGGACAGGACTAGGGTACAATGAGCAGTTCTTC
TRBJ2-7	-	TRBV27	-	CASRPLTGSSYEQYF	TGTGCCAGCAGACCCCTGACAGGAAGCTCCTACGAGCAGTACTTC
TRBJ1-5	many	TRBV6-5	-	CASSYGGSNQPQHF	TGTGCCAGCAGTTACGGGGGGAGCAATCAGCCCCAGCATTTT
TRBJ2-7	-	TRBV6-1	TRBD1	CASSRGQGLREQYF	TGTGCCAGCAGCCGGGGACAGGGGCTTCGCGAGCAGTACTTC
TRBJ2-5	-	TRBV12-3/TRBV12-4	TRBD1	CASSLLPQGAGETQYF	TGTGCCAGCAGTTTACTCCCACAGGGGGCGGGAGAGACCCAGTACTTC
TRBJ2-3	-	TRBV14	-	CASSQVKYRSGDTQYF	TGTGCCAGCAGCCAAGTGAAATACAGGTCGGGAGATACGCAGTATTTT
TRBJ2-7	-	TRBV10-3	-	CAISQVGDNEQYF	TGTGCCATCAGTCAAGTAGGGGACAACGAGCAGTACTTC
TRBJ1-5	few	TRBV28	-	CASLSQGEVVNQPQHF	TGTGCCAGTCTGAGTCAGGGCGAGGTTGTGAATCAGCCCCAGCATTTT
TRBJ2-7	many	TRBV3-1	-	CASSPWEVSYEQYF	TGTGCCAGCAGCCCCTGGGAGGTCTCCTACGAGCAGTACTTC
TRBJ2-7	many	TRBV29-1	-	CSVEVARGYEQYF	TGCAGCGTTGAAGTCGCGCGGGGATACGAGCAGTACTTC
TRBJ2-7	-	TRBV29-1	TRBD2	CSARSGSSYEQYF	TGCAGCGCTCGTAGCGGGAGCTCCTACGAGCAGTACTTC
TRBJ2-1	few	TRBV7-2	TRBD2	CASSFSGNPYNEQFF	TGTGCCAGCAGCTTTAGCGGGAACCCCTACAATGAGCAGTTCTTC
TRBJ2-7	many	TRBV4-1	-	CASSQVTSYEQYF	TGCGCCAGCAGCCAAGTAACTAGCTACGAGCAGTACTTC
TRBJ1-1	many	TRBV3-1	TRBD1	CASSLGQANAEAFF	TGTGCCAGCAGCCTCGGACAGGCTAACGCTGAAGCTTTCTTT
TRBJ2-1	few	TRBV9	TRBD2	CASSPRGSGTYNEQFF	TGTGCCAGCAGCCCCCGAGGTAGCGGGACTTACAATGAGCAGTTCTTC
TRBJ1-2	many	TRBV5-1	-	CASSSLGKNHGYTF	TGCGCCAGCAGCTCGTTGGGCAAGAACCACGGCTACACCTTC
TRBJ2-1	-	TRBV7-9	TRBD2	CASSITSGAYNEQFF	TGTGCCAGCAGCATAACTAGCGGAGCCTACAATGAGCAGTTCTTC
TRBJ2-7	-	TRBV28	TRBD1	CASRRQGRYEQYF	TGTGCCAGCCGAAGACAGGGACGCTACGAGCAGTACTTC
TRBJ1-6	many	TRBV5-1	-	CASSINPGTRNSPLHF	TGCGCCAGCAGCATAAACCCCGGGACGAGAAATTCACCCCTCCACTTT
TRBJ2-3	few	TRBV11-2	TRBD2	CASRSLAGVVDTQYF	TGTGCCAGCCGGTCGCTAGCGGGAGTAGTCGATACGCAGTATTTT
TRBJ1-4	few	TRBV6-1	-	CASQTRPNEKLFF	TGTGCCAGCCAGACCAGACCTAATGAAAAACTGTTTTTT
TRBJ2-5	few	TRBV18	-	CASSPEVSQETQYF	TGTGCCAGCTCACCAGAGGTATCACAAGAGACCCAGTACTTC
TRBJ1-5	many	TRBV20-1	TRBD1	CSAVLPSRTGESYSNQPQHF	TGCAGTGCCGTACTCCCCTCGCGGACAGGAGAATCTTATAGCAATCAGCCCCAGCATTTT
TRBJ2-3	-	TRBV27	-	CTSSLGVRAGDTQYF	TGTACCAGCAGTTTAGGGGTCAGGGCGGGAGATACGCAGTATTTT
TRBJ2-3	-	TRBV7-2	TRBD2	CASSLRWSGSNTDTQYF	TGTGCCAGCAGCTTAAGGTGGAGCGGGAGTAACACAGATACGCAGTATTTT
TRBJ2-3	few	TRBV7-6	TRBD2	CASSRTSGRLTDTQYF	TGTGCCAGCAGCCGGACTAGCGGGAGGCTCACAGATACGCAGTATTTT
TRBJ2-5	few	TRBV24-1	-	CATSDLLETQYF	TGTGCCACCAGTGATTTACTCGAGACCCAGTACTTC
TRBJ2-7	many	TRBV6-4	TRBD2	CASSDTSGRYEQYF	TGTGCCAGCAGTGACACTAGCGGGAGATACGAGCAGTACTTC